What follows is one T cell receptor (beta chain) and its context. As part of library construction, unique molecular identifiers were attached to individual cDNA molecules. In TCRdb, the 5' RACE reads were re-called with MiXCR into one record per CDR3 protein. Of 55,000 or so distinct CDR3 sequences listed, 9.5% to 13% are singletons. Deletions cut 2 bases from V and 6 bases from J, with 13 bases between. CDR1 and CDR2 from the germline V gene are MNHNY and SVGAGI (reference sequence). This CDR3 is 14 amino acids long. The data originate from a study of early T cells in non-severe SARS-CoV-2 infection.

The sequenced sample was whole blood. This clonotype was obtained from an adult who was a healthcare worker with PCR-confirmed SARS-CoV-2 infection or an uninfected control (not recorded which). The V and J genes are TRBV6-6 and TRBJ2-5; D is ambiguous. This CDR3 reads CASSYAGTDKTQYF. CDR3 DNA sequence: TGTGCCAGCAGTTACGCCGGAACCGATAAGACCCAGTACTTC.